This TCR beta chain was found in a study of T cells expressing NK-cell markers. Study overall: CD3+CD56+NKG2C+, CD3+CD56+NKG2C- and CD3+CD56-NKG2C+ T cells, once sorted, supplied the TCR beta repertoires.

This CDR3 region has 13 residues. Germline CDR1 is GTSNPN and CDR2 is SVGIG (reference sequence). As for this clonotype: Its specificity is unknown.

Libraries used 5'RACE template switching adding universal primer site and UMIs. For each CDR3 protein, TCRdb gives one entry from its re-call of the 5' RACE reads, without DNA. The listing records 500,000 to 700,000 distinct CDR3 sequences. General observations from the study: The dominant NKG2C+ clonotypes represented about 1.0-8% of CD8+ T cells in 6 or 7 donors.

The chain carries TRBV30 and TRBJ2-6. Source material: blood T cells: a sorted CD56 or NKG2C T cell subset, CD4+ or CD8+ T cells, or bulk PBMC T cells (not recorded which). The sequence derives from a young man in good health. CDR3 loop: CAWRVAGANVLTF.